The source of this TCR beta chain is a study of blood T cell repertoires in COVID-19. The V and J ends lost 5 bases and 5 bases, in that order; junction bases with no gene match: 9. The CDR3 is 15 residues long. Germline V gene data show CDR1 as MDHEN and CDR2 as SYDVKM. Per the original methods: Reference gene primer amplification in the assay estimated nucleated cell counts. Produced via immunoSEQ multiplex PCR; TCRdb's table is partial and in-frame only. The V and J calls and clone size were taken over from that table, and D and trimming were inferred from the DNA. The sample includes 120,000 or so clones, over 75% of them seen just once.

The chain uses TRBV28 and TRBJ2-3; TRBD2 agrees at 8 bases. The sequencing sample was made of peripheral blood. The TCR comes from a man between 60 and 75 years old with acute or convalescent COVID-19. CDR3 nucleotide sequence: TGTGCCAGCAGTCCACGGGGGGGGACCGAAGATACGCAGTATTTT. It encodes CASSPRGGTEDTQYF.